This T cell receptor (beta chain) was retrieved from a study of blood T cell repertoires in COVID-19. Trimming stripped 4 bases from V and 4 bases from J, with 15 bases between. From germline, CDR1 is SGHAT and CDR2 FQNNGV. This CDR3 is built from 15 residues. Sequenced by immunoSEQ multiplex PCR; TCRdb stores in-frame clones only, minus some. Altogether about 180,000 clones are present, 75% to 90% being singletons, with the ten largest covering less than 10%. The specimen was peripheral blood. The chain has TRBV11-2 and TRBJ2-3; D may be TRBD1 (6 bases). This clonotype was obtained from a woman in her 70s with COVID-19, enrolled during active disease. The CDR3 sequence is CASSSQGQVSDTQYF. In DNA form, the CDR3 reads TGTGCCAGCAGCTCACAGGGTCAGGTTTCAGATACGCAGTATTTT.